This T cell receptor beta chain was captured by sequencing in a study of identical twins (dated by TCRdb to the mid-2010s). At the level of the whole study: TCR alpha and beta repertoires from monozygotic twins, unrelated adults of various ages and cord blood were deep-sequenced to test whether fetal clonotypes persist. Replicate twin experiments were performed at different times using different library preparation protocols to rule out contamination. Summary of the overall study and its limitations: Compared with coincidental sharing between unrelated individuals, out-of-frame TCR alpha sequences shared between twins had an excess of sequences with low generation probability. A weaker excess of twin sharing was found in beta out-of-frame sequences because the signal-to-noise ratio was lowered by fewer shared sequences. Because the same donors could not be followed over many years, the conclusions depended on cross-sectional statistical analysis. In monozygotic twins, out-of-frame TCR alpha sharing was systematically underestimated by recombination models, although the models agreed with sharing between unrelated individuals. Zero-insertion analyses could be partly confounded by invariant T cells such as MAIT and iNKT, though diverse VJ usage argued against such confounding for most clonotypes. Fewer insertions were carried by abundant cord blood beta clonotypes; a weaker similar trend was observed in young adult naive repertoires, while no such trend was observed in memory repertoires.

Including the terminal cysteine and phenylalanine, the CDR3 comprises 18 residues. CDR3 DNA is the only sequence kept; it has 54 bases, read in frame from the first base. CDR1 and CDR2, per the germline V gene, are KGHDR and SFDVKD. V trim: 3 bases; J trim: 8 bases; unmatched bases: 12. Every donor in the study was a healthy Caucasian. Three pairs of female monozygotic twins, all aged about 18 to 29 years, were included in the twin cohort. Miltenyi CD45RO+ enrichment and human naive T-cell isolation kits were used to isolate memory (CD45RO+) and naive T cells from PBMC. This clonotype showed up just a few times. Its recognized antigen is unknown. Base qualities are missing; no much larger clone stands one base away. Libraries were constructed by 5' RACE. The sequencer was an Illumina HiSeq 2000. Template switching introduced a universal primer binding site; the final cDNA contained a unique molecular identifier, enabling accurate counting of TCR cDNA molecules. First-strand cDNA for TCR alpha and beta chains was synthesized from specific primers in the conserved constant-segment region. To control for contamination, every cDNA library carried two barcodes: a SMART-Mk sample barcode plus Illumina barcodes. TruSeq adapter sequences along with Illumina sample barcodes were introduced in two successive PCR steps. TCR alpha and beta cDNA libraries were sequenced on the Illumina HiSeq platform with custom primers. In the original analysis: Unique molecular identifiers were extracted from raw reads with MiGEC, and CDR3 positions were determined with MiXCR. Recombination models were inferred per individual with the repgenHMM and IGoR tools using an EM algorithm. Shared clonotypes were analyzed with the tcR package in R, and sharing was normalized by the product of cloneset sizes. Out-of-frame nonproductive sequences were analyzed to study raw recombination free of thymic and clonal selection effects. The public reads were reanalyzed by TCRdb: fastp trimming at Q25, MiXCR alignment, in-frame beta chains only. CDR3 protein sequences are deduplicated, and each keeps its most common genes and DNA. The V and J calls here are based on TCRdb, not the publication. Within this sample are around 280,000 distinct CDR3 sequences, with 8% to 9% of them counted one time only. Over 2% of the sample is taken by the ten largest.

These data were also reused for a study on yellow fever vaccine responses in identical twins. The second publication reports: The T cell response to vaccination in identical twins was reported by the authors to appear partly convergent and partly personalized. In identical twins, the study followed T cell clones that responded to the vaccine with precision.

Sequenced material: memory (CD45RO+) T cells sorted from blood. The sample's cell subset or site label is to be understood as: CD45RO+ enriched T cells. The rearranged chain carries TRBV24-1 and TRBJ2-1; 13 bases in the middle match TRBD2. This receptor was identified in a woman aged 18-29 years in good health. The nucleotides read TGTGCCACCAGTGATAACGAACTAGCGGGAGGGTCCTGGTATGAGCAGTTCTTC. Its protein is CATSDNELAGGSWYEQFF.